The clone carrying this TCR beta chain was seen a single time. Antigen specificity is unknown. The PCR contained 60 Vbeta and 13 Jbeta primers. Some clones are missing from TCRdb's copy, which holds only in-frame ones; the method was immunoSEQ multiplex PCR. The top ten clones hold 1.2% of a sample with about 170,000 clones, roughly 84% of them seen once. CDR1 SGHAT and CDR2 FQNNGV come from the germline V gene. The V and J ends lost 5 bases and 4 bases respectively, with 17 bases between them. The CDR3 has 15 amino acids. This sample stems from a study of cytomegalovirus exposure and HLA in healthy donors. Points from the study as a whole: The productive fraction for most TCR beta V segments was about 87% or about 30% in an earlier analysis.

The sequenced sample was PBMCs. The source is a boy between 2 and 10 years old in good health and CMV-seronegative. V and J are TRBV11-2 and TRBJ1-2; tentative D call: TRBD1 (6 bases). Here the CDR3 reads CASSPFGGTTYGYTF. The CDR3 DNA reads TGTGCCAGCAGCCCCTTCGGTGGGACAACCTATGGCTACACCTTC.